This T cell receptor beta chain came from a study of technical replicates of blood from several donors. Clones were sequenced by immunoSEQ multiplex PCR, and TCRdb holds only the in-frame ones, with some missing. Among fewer than 90,000 clones listed, 85% to 95% were seen once. V lost 0 bases, J lost 3 bases, and 12 bases lay in between. The CDR3 is made up of 15 amino acids. The germline V gene encodes CDR1 SGHRS and CDR2 YFSETQ. The chain combines TRBV5-1 with TRBJ1-1; D is possibly TRBD1 (6 bases). This sequence was found in a human donor in good health. What was sequenced was T cells isolated from PBMCs. CDR3 residues: CASSLEGVGDTEAFF. The CDR3 DNA reads as TGCGCCAGCAGCTTGGAGGGGGTTGGGGACACTGAAGCTTTCTTT.